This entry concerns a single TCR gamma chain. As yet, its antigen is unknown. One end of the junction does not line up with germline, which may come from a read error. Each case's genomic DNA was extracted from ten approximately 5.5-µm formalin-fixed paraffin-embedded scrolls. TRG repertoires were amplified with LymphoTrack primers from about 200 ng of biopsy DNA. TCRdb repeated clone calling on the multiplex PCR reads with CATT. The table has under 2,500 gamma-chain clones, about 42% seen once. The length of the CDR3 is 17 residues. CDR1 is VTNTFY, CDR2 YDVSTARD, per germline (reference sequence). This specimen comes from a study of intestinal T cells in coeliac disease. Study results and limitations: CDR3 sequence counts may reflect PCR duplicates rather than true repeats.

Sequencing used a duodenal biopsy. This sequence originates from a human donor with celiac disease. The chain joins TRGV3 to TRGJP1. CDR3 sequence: CATRDRLVLATGWFKIF. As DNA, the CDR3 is TGTGCCACCCGGGACAGGCTCGTTTTGGCCACTGGTTGGTTCAAGATATTT.